These 10 T cell receptor beta chains were all obtained from the same sample, sequenced in a study of T cell changes during pregnancy in multiple sclerosis. Here immunoSEQ multiplex PCR was the method, and the copy in TCRdb shows in-frame clones only, minus some. This sample has about 60,000 clones, with 90% found just once. The sample was peripheral blood, taken in the second trimester of pregnancy. The receptors derive from a female donor in good health, enrolled as a control in a pregnancy study.

This chain links TRBV28 with TRBJ2-7; 9 bases agree with TRBD1. CDR1 is MDHEN, CDR2 SYDVKM, per germline. The trim removed 6 bases at V and 4 bases at J, leaving 7 bases unmatched. This CDR3 comprises 14 residues. This CDR3 is CASRRSGQGYEQYF. The CDR3, as DNA: TGTGCCAGCAGACGATCGGGACAGGGATACGAGCAGTACTTC. Variable domain in full (rest from reference TRBV28 and TRBJ2-7): DVKVTQSSRYLVKRTGEKVFLECVQDMDHENMFWYRQDPGLGLRLIYFSYDVKMKEKGDIPEGYSVSREKKERFSLILESASTNQTSMYLCASRRSGQGYEQYFGPGTRLTVT.

The chain links TRBV19 to TRBJ1-1, with D possibly TRBD1 on 5 matching bases. Deletions cut 5 bases from V and 1 base from J, with 11 bases between. This CDR3 is built from 14 residues. CDR1 LNHDA and CDR2 SQIVND come from the germline V gene (reference sequence). CDR3: CASSLGRGNTEAFF. In DNA, the CDR3 is TGTGCCAGTAGTTTGGGGAGGGGGAACACTGAAGCTTTCTTT.

J is TRBJ1-2 and V is TRBV5-4; 9 nucleotides match TRBD1. The CDR3 covers 14 residues. With 6 bases clipped from V and 2 bases from J, the junction kept 5 bases outside the gene matches. Germline V gene sequence: CDR1 SGHNT, CDR2 YYREEE (reference sequence). CDR3 in amino acids: CASTRTGVNYGYTF. For the CDR3, the DNA is TGTGCCAGCACCCGGACAGGGGTGAACTATGGCTACACCTTC.

The chain uses TRBV19 and TRBJ2-7; 9 positions match TRBD1. V shed 5 bases, J shed 0 bases, and the junction held 5 bases outside the gene matches. The CDR3 sequence is 15 residues long. CDR1 and CDR2 (germline): LNHDA, SQIVND (reference sequence). In nucleotides, the CDR3 is TGTGCCAGTAGTCCGGGGACAGGGAGCTCCTACGAGCAGTACTTC. Translating gives CASSPGTGSSYEQYF.

The sample holds a few counts of this clone. The CDR3 coding sequence is TGTGCCTGGCAAGAGGGACAGCCCACTGAAGCTTTCTTT. Amino acids: CAWQEGQPTEAFF. The V and J genes are TRBV30 and TRBJ1-1; 7 bases are shared with TRBD1. The CDR3 is made up of 13 amino acids. J was trimmed by 4 bases and V by 5 bases; bases with no gene match: 7. Germline CDR1 GTSNPN, CDR2 SVGIG (reference sequence).

V gene TRBV5-6 combines with J gene TRBJ2-1; 7 bases match TRBD1. Germline trimming cut 0 bases from V and 3 bases from J; bases unmatched to any gene: 6. CDR1 is SGHDT, CDR2 YYEEEE, per germline. The CDR3 is 16 residues long. CDR3 DNA: TGTGCCAGCAGCTTGGGGTACGGGACAGACTACAATGAGCAGTTCTTC. It translates to CASSLGYGTDYNEQFF.

The V gene is TRBV14, the J gene TRBJ1-2, with D possibly being TRBD1 (5 bases). Trimming took off 4 bases at V and 4 bases at J, with 16 bases between the two ends. The CDR3 extends over 15 amino acids. Germline V gene lookup returns CDR1 SGHDN and CDR2 FVKESK. CDR3 sequence (DNA): TGTGCCAGCAGCCTCCGCGGAGGGGACCTCTATGGCTACACCTTC. Translated, it gives CASSLRGGDLYGYTF.

The chain joins TRBV7-6 to TRBJ1-3; TRBD1 might be the D (6 bases). Germline V CDR1 and CDR2: SGHVS, FNYEAQ. This CDR3 comprises 15 residues. V lost 4 bases to trimming and J lost 0 bases, with 10 bases between them. The CDR3 nucleotides read TGTGCCAGCAGCTCACCGGACAGCTCTGGAAACACCATATATTTT. Amino acid sequence: CASSSPDSSGNTIYF.

V and J are TRBV5-1 and TRBJ2-2; TRBD1 aligns across 9 bases. Trimming cost V 0 bases and J 6 bases; bases outside gene matches: 9. CDR1 is SGHRS and CDR2 is YFSETQ in the germline V gene. The CDR3 has 17 amino acids. The CDR3, as DNA: TGCGCCAGCAGCTTGGTCCGGGACAGGGTTGTTCCCGGGGAGCTGTTTTTT. Amino acids: CASSLVRDRVVPGELFF.

The chain carries TRBV5-1 and TRBJ2-5, with 11 bases lining up with TRBD2. This CDR3 comprises 16 residues. Per the germline V gene, CDR1 is SGHRS and CDR2 is YFSETQ. V trimming: 4 bases; J trimming: 5 bases; junction bases outside the gene matches: 10. The chain's CDR3 is CASSATLAGGSETQYF. In nucleotides, the CDR3 is TGCGCCAGCAGCGCCACTCTAGCGGGAGGATCGGAGACCCAGTACTTC. Complete variable domain (other parts from reference TRBV5-1 and TRBJ2-5): KAGVTQTPRYLIKTRGQQVTLSCSPISGHRSVSWYQQTPGQGLQFLFEYFSETQRNKGNFPGRFSGRQFSNSRSEMNVSTLELGDSALYLCASSATLAGGSETQYFGPGTRLLVL.